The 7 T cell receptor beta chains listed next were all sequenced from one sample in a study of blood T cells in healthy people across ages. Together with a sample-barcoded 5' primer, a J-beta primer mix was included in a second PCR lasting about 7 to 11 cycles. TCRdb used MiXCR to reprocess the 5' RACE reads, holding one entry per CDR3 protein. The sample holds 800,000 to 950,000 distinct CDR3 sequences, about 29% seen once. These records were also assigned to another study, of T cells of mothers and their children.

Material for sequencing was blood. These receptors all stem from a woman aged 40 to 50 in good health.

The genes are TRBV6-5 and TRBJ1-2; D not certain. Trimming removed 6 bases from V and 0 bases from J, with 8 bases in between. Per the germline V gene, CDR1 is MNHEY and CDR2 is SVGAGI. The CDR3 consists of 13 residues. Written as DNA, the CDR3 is TGTGCCAGCAGCCACGATGCTAACTATGGCTACACCTTC. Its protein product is CASSHDANYGYTF.

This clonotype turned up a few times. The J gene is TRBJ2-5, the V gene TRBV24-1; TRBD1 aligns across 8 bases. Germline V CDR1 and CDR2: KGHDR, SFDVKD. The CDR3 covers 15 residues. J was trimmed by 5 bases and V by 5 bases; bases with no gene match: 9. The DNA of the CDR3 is TGTGCCACCAGTGTCATTCGGACAGGGAGGGAGACCCAGTACTTC. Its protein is CATSVIRTGRETQYF.

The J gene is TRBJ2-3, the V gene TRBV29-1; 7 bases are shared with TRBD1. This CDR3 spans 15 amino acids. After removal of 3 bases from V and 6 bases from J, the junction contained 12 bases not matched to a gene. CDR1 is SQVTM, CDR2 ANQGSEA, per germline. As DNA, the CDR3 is TGCAGCGTTGATGCGTGGGACAGTCAAGAGGATACGCAGTATTTT. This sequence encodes CSVDAWDSQEDTQYF.

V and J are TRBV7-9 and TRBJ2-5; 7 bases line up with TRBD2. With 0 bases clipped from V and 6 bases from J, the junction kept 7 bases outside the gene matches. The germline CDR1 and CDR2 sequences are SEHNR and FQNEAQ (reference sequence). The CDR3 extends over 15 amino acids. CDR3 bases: TGTGCCAGCAGCTTAGCGGCCGCGGGAGTCCAGACCCAGTACTTC. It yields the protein CASSLAAAGVQTQYF.

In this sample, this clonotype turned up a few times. CDR3 loop: CASSLRRLADTDEQFF. DNA for the CDR3: TGTGCCAGCAGCCTAAGGAGACTAGCGGATACCGATGAGCAGTTCTTC. V is TRBV7-2 and J is TRBJ2-1, with TRBD2 identical over 9 bases. The CDR3 consists of 16 residues. Trimming at V came to 5 bases and at J to 8 bases, leaving 13 bases not matched to a gene. The V gene's germline CDR1 is SGHTA and CDR2 FQGNSA.

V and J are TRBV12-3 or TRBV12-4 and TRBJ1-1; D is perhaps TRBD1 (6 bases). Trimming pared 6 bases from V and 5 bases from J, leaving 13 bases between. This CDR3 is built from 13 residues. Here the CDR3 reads CASSFSGETEAFF. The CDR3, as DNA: TGTGCCAGCAGCTTTTCAGGGGAGACTGAAGCTTTCTTT.

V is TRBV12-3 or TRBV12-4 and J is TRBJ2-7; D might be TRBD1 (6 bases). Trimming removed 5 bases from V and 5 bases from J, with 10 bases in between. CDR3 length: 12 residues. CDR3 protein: CASSRYRDEQYF. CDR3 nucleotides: TGTGCCAGCAGTCGGTACAGGGACGAGCAGTACTTC.